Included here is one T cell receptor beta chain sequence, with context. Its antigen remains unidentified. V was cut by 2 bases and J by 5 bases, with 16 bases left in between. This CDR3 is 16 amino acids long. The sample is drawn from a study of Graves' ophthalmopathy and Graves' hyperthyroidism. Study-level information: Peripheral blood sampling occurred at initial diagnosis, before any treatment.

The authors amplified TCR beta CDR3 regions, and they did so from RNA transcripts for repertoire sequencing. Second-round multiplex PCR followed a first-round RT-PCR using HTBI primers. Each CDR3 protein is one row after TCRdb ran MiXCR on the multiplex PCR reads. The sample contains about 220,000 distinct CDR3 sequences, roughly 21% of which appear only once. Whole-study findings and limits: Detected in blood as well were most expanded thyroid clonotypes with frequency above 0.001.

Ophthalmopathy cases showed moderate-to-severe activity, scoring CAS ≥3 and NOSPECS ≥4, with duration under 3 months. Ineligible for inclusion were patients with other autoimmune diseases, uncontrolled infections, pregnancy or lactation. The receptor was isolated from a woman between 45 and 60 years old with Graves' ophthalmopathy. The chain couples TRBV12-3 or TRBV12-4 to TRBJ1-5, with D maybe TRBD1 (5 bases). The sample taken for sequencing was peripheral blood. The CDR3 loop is CASSLSGTGRDQPQHF. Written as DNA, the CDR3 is TGTGCCAGCAGTTTATCCGGGACCGGACGGGATCAGCCCCAGCATTTT.